Described below is a single TCR beta chain sequence and its context. The antigen remains undetermined. Researchers took RNA transcripts and amplified TCR beta CDR3 regions from them. The workflow started with a first-round RT-PCR run with HTBI primers and then moved on to a second-round multiplex PCR. MiXCR, applied by TCRdb to the multiplex PCR reads, yields one record per CDR3 protein. This table has about 400,000 distinct CDR3 sequences, 15% to 20% appearing once. The CDR3 sequence is 13 residues long. V dropped 2 bases and J dropped 3 bases, with 8 bases sitting between them. The sample originates from a study of Graves' ophthalmopathy and Graves' hyperthyroidism. Study results and limitations: Both a roughly 66% sensitivity and a roughly 75% specificity characterized the model's predictions of ophthalmopathy progression.

The clonotype comes from a woman younger than 35 with Graves' ophthalmopathy. The sequencing sample was made of peripheral blood. The rearrangement uses TRBV12-3 or TRBV12-4 and TRBJ2-7; D gene ambiguous. CDR3 region: CASSLPSLYEQYF. The CDR3 bases are TGTGCCAGCAGTTTACCCTCCCTCTACGAGCAGTACTTC.